The 4 T cell receptor beta chains reported below all come from one sample, sequenced in a study of T cell responses to AZD1222 COVID-19 vaccine. Clones were read by immunoSEQ multiplex PCR, and TCRdb kept only the in-frame ones, dropping some. The sample consists of approximately 170,000 clones, around 89% of them appearing once. The sample was peripheral blood, taken on day 0 of AZD1222 vaccination. These receptors came from an adult in good health.

This chain connects TRBV7-3 to TRBJ1-1; unclear D gene. CDR1 and CDR2 from the germline V gene are SGHTA and FQGTGA. The ends were cut back, 3 bases at V and 4 bases at J, with 12 bases in the middle. The CDR3 runs to 14 residues. This CDR3 is CASSFAYGGTEAFF. In nucleotides, the CDR3 is TGTGCCAGCAGCTTTGCCTATGGTGGCACTGAAGCTTTCTTT.

This clone was recorded a few times. The chain recombines TRBV6-5 with TRBJ2-2; D tentatively fits TRBD1 or TRBD2 (6 bases each). Trimming cost V 0 bases and J 5 bases, with 13 bases left between them. The CDR3 is 16 residues long. Germline values: CDR1 MNHEY, CDR2 SVGAGI. CDR3 sequence (DNA): TGTGCCAGCAGTTACTCGTGGCCGGGGGCGACCGGGGAGCTGTTTTTT. This translates into CASSYSWPGATGELFF.

This clone was observed a handful of times. The chain has TRBV5-1 and TRBJ1-1; tentative D call: TRBD1 (5 bases). The V gene lost 5 bases and the J gene lost 7 bases, with 18 bases spanning the gap. Germline CDR1 is SGHRS and CDR2 is YFSETQ. The CDR3 extends over 14 amino acids. CDR3 bases: TGCGCCAGCAGTAGGGTGGAGGGACCCCATGAAGCTTTCTTT. Translating it yields CASSRVEGPHEAFF.

V and J are TRBV6-2 or TRBV6-3 and TRBJ2-1; D may correspond to TRBD1 or TRBD2 (6 bases each). Looked up from germline, CDR1 is MNHEY and CDR2 is SVGEGT. This CDR3 region has 15 residues. Trimming took off 5 bases at V and 4 bases at J, with 15 bases between the two ends. The CDR3 reads CASSGLGGPYNEQFF. The CDR3 DNA reads as TGTGCCAGCAGTGGCCTCGGGGGCCCTTACAATGAGCAGTTCTTC.